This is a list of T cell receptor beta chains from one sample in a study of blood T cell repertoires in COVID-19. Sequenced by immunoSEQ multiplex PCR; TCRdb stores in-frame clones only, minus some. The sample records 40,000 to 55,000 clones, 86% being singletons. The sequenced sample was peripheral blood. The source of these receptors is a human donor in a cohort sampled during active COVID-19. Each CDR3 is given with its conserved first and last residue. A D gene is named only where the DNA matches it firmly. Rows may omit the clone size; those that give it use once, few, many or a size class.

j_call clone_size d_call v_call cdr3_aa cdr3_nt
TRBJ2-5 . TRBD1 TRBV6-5 CASLGQGARETQYF TGTGCCAGCCTAGGACAGGGGGCGCGGGAGACCCAGTACTTC
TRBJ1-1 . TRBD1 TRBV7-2 CASSPRTGMNTEAFF TGTGCCAGCAGCCCAAGGACAGGGATGAACACTGAAGCTTTCTTT
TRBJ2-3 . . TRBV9 CASSVGSSNTDTQYF TGTGCCAGCAGCGTAGGCTCCTCTAACACAGATACGCAGTATTTT
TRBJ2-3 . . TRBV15 CATSRVGGGPSTDTQYF TGTGCCACCAGCAGAGTAGGAGGGGGCCCAAGCACAGATACGCAGTATTTT
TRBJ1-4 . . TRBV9 CASSVAAGNEKLFF TGTGCCAGCAGCGTAGCAGCGGGGAATGAAAAACTGTTTTTT
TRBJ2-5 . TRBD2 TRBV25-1 CASSEKLAGGRETQYF TGTGCCAGCAGTGAAAAACTAGCGGGGGGTCGAGAGACCCAGTACTTC
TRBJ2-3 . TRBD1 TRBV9 CASSVAGGPGGDTDTQYF TGTGCCAGCAGCGTAGCAGGGGGCCCCGGGGGAGACACAGATACGCAGTATTTT
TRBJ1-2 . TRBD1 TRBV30 CAWSVGQRGYTF TGTGCCTGGAGTGTGGGACAGCGTGGCTACACCTTC
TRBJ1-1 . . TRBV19 CASTGRTEAFF TGTGCCAGTACAGGGAGGACTGAAGCTTTCTTT
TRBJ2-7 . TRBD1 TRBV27 CASSFRGTGGGRISYEQYF TGTGCCAGCAGTTTCCGAGGGACAGGGGGAGGGCGAATATCCTACGAGCAGTACTTC
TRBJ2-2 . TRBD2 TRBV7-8 CASSLLWTSANTGELFF TGTGCCAGCAGCCTTCTCTGGACTAGCGCGAACACCGGGGAGCTGTTTTTT
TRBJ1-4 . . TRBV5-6 CASSLGAGEKLFF TGTGCCAGCAGCTTGGGAGCGGGCGAAAAACTGTTTTTT
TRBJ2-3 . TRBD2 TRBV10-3 CAISEGGAGGSTDTQYF TGTGCCATCAGCGAAGGTGGGGCGGGAGGGTCCACAGATACGCAGTATTTT
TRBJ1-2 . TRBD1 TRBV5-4 CASSTDRVDGYTF TGTGCCAGCAGCACCGACAGGGTTGATGGCTACACCTTC
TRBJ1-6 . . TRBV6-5 CASRVQTSPLHF TGTGCCAGCAGGGTACAGACTTCACCCCTCCACTTT
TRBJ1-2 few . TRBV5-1 CASSLDGNYGYTF TGCGCCAGCAGCTTGGACGGGAACTATGGCTACACCTTC
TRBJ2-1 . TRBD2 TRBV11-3 CASSVAAGRENEQFF TGTGCCAGCAGCGTAGCAGCGGGAAGGGAGAATGAGCAGTTCTTC
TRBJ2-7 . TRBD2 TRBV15 CATSRDLAGPPEQYF TGTGCCACCAGCAGAGATTTAGCGGGACCCCCCGAGCAGTACTTC
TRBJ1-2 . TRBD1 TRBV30 CAWKQGAFGYTF TGTGCCTGGAAACAGGGGGCCTTTGGCTACACCTTC
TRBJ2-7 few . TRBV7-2 CASSEPGHYYEQYF TGTGCCAGCAGCGAACCGGGACATTACTACGAGCAGTACTTC
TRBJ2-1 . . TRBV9 CASSGLAEYNEQFF TGTGCCAGCAGCGGGTTAGCGGAATACAATGAGCAGTTCTTC
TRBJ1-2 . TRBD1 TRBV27 CASSRDRGASGYTF TGTGCCAGCAGCCGGGACAGGGGAGCAAGCGGCTACACCTTC
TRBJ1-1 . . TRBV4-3 CASSHTQATNTEAFF TGCGCCAGCAGCCATACTCAGGCCACGAACACTGAAGCTTTCTTT
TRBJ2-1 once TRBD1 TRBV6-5 CASSRQGSSYNEQFF TGTGCCAGCAGTCGACAGGGAAGCTCCTACAATGAGCAGTTCTTC
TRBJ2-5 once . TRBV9 CASSKGAGAIQETQYF TGTGCCAGCAGCAAAGGGGCAGGGGCCATTCAAGAGACCCAGTACTTC
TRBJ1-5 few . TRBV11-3 CASSASSRGHQPQHF TGTGCCAGCAGCGCCTCGTCCAGGGGCCATCAGCCCCAGCATTTT
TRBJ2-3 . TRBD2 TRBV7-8 CASSPWGVAGGVDTQYF TGTGCCAGCAGCCCCTGGGGGGTAGCGGGCGGTGTAGATACGCAGTATTTT
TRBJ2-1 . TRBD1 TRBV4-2 CASSQERQGIYNEQFF TGTGCCAGCAGCCAAGAGAGACAGGGGATCTACAATGAGCAGTTCTTC
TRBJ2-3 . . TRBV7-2 CASSLLPDTQYF TGTGCCAGCAGCTTACTTCCAGATACGCAGTATTTT
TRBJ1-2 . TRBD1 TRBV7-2 CASSSRSGTGLGGYTF TGTGCCAGCAGCTCAAGAAGTGGGACAGGGTTGGGAGGCTACACCTTC
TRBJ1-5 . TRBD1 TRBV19 CASTPGQGTGQPQHF TGTGCCAGTACCCCGGGACAGGGGACGGGTCAGCCCCAGCATTTT
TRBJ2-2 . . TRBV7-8 CASSLARVDLPTGELFF TGTGCCAGCAGCTTAGCCAGGGTGGACCTACCCACCGGGGAGCTGTTTTTT
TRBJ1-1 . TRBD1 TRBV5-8 CASRTGHTEAFF TGTGCCAGCAGGACAGGGCACACTGAAGCTTTCTTT
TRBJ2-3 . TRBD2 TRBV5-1 CASSSLAGAKDTQYF TGCGCCAGCAGCTCCCTAGCGGGGGCAAAAGATACGCAGTATTTT
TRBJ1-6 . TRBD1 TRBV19 CASSIGGQINSPLHF TGTGCCAGTAGTATCGGGGGACAGATAAATTCACCCCTCCACTTT
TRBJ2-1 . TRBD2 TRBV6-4 CASRPSGRTNEQFF TGTGCCAGCAGACCTAGCGGGAGGACTAATGAGCAGTTCTTC
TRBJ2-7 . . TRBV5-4 CASSLVESRSSYEQYF TGTGCCAGCAGCTTGGTTGAGTCTAGGAGCTCCTACGAGCAGTACTTC
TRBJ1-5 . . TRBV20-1 CSASKSQVNQPQHF TGCAGTGCTAGTAAAAGCCAGGTCAATCAGCCCCAGCATTTT
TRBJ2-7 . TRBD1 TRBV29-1 CSVGTGKTYEQYF TGCAGCGTTGGGACAGGGAAAACCTACGAGCAGTACTTC
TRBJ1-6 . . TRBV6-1 CASSEARAANSPLHF TGTGCCAGCAGTGAAGCGCGGGCAGCCAATTCACCCCTCCACTTT
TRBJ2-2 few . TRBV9 CASSVGGGASNTGELFF TGTGCCAGCAGCGTAGGTGGCGGGGCGTCGAACACCGGGGAGCTGTTTTTT
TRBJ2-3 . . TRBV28 CASSSKRVEVDTQYF TGTGCCAGCAGTTCAAAGCGGGTGGAGGTAGATACGCAGTATTTT
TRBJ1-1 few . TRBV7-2 CASSPRLRGTEAFF TGTGCCAGCAGCCCCAGACTCCGTGGCACTGAAGCTTTCTTT
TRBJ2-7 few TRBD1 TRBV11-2 CASSFGTDSSYEQYF TGTGCCAGCAGCTTTGGGACAGATTCCTCCTACGAGCAGTACTTC
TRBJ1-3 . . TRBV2 CASSSDLSSGNTIYF TGTGCCAGCAGCTCCGACTTATCATCTGGAAACACCATATATTTT
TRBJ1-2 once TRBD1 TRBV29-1 CSSRGQGAGGYTF TGCAGCAGCAGGGGACAGGGGGCAGGTGGCTACACCTTC
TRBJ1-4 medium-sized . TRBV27 CASSLNRAVTKLFF TGTGCCAGCAGTCTGAACAGGGCTGTTACAAAACTGTTTTTT
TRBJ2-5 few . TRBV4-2 CASSPRGGAQETQYF TGTGCCAGCAGCCCCCGGGGCGGGGCCCAAGAGACCCAGTACTTC
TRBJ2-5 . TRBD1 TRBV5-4 CASRNRGSETQYF TGTGCCAGCAGGAACAGGGGATCAGAGACCCAGTACTTC
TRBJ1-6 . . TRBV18 CASCNLQGKNSPLHF TGTGCCAGCTGCAACCTTCAGGGTAAAAATTCACCCCTCCACTTT
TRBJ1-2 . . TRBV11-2 CASSFGSDYGYTF TGTGCCAGCAGCTTCGGAAGCGACTATGGCTACACCTTC
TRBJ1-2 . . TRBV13 CASSLSPRAYGYTF TGTGCCAGCAGCTTAAGCCCCCGTGCCTATGGCTACACCTTC
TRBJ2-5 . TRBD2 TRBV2 CASSTLAGGQETQYF TGTGCCAGCAGTACACTAGCGGGGGGACAAGAGACCCAGTACTTC
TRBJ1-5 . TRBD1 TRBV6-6 CASSKDRDYSNQPQHF TGTGCCAGCAGTAAAGACAGGGATTATAGCAATCAGCCCCAGCATTTT
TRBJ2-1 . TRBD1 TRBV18 CASSPLSDRGSHNEQFF TGTGCCAGCTCACCACTATCGGACAGGGGGTCCCACAATGAGCAGTTCTTC